This TCR beta chain emerged from a study of T cells in Graves' hyperthyroidism and ophthalmopathy. Study results and limitations: Most expanded thyroid clonotypes above 0.001 also appeared in blood.

The CDR3 regions of TCR beta were amplified from RNA transcripts. HTBI primers were the set used in a first-round RT-PCR of the TCR CDR3. TCRdb itself ran the multiplex PCR reads through MiXCR, one entry per CDR3 protein. The sample includes under 250,000 distinct CDR3 sequences, around 24% seen only once; the top ten take around 40%. Germline CDR1 SGHVS, CDR2 FQNEAQ. With 6 bases removed from V and 1 base from J, the gap between germline ends came to 18 bases. The CDR3 totals 16 residues. This clonotype has a count of ten or more. The target antigen is unknown. The sequencing input was blood. This TCR was sampled from a woman between 35 and 50 years old with Graves' ophthalmopathy. The chain has TRBV7-8 and TRBJ2-5; D gene uncertain. The CDR3 region has the DNA TGTGCCAGCAGTGACTTGTCGACCCCCCTCCAAGAGACCCAGTACTTC. Translation: CASSDLSTPLQETQYF.